This T cell receptor (beta chain) originates from a study of neurological immune-mediated disorders (dated by TCRdb to between 2018 and 2021). Study-wide context: Using UMI-based sequencing, the study compared peripheral blood TCR-beta repertoires from patients with HTLV-I-associated myelopathy (HAM/TSP), patients with multiple sclerosis, and healthy controls. Longitudinal samples, technical triplicates and paired sorted CD4+ and CD8+ T-cell subsets, alongside PBMC samples, were included among the roughly 110 TCR-beta libraries. The cohort was made up of 60 to 75 subjects, consisting of some 14 HAM/TSP patients, about 34 multiple sclerosis patients and around 20 healthy controls. Broader findings and caveats from the paper: TCR clonal expansion was highest in HAM/TSP patients and lowest in MS patients, with MS patients falling below even healthy controls. No identical CDR3 amino acid sequences were found to be shared among expanded clones across subjects, suggesting that TCR-beta repertoires were private in all groups.

cDNA synthesis used template-switch 5'RACE with a primer carrying a 10-nucleotide random unique molecular identifier tagging each TCR transcript. Every sequencing run yielded over 160 million TCR-beta sequences covering 15-18 subjects. The RNeasy kit was used to extract total RNA. TCR-beta VDJ regions were amplified with primers for the TCR constant region and the 5'RACE anchor, using the KAPA Real-time Library Amplification kit. Sample indexes and Illumina adaptors were added in a first PCR, and a second PCR then increased library yield. The roughly 650 bp TCR product was size-selected on a 2% E-gel SizeSelection system after Ampure bead purification. Before pooling, libraries had their quality checked on a Bioanalyzer, their concentration measured with Qubit, and their quantity determined with the Kapa Library Quantification kit. An Illumina HiSeq 2500 sequenced the libraries paired-end 2 x 150 bp. To increase sequence diversity, about 25-31% phiX was spiked into each library pool. The study's processing was this. The quality-filtered reads were processed with the UMI-based MiGEC pipeline, whose error correction step removed more than 80% of the raw TCR sequences. IMGT germline references were used for alignment of VDJ genes, and clonotypes were defined by a unique CDR3 amino acid sequence together with V-J genes. Clonal expansion, Shannon diversity and CDR3 relatedness (CalcPairwiseDistances, ClusterSamples) were evaluated with VDJtools, and phylogenetic trees were built with CLCbio workbench. Using coefficient-of-variation modelling across technical triplicates, the study counted a clone as expanded if it had at least 8 unique UMIs. In-frame beta chains were kept once TCRdb had trimmed the public reads at Q25 with fastp and called clones with MiXCR. CDR3 protein duplicates are merged, each entry listing the most common genes and DNA. The V and J calls follow TCRdb's processing rather than the paper's. The sample contains approximately 15,000 distinct CDR3 sequences, approximately 13% of them found a single time. The ten biggest clones cover about two fifths of the sample.

The germline ends are 8 bases apart after V is trimmed by 8 bases and J by 4 bases. The CDR3 runs 10 residues from the cysteine to the phenylalanine. Of all the DNA, just the CDR3 is kept, 30 bases in frame from base 1. CDR1 SQVTM and CDR2 ANQGSEA are derived from the germline V gene. For the sorted-subset TCR libraries, the starting material was 850,000 to 1,000,000 sorted CD4+ or CD8+ T cells. Peripheral blood was subjected to Ficoll-Hypaque density gradient centrifugation to isolate PBMCs, which were then cryopreserved in liquid nitrogen. The study also sequenced paired sorted CD4+ and CD8+ subsets from healthy controls, HAM/TSP patients and MS patients. This clonotype is a singleton in its sample. No antigen is known for it. Nothing much larger sits one base from this clone, and base qualities are not available. A single read constitutes weak evidence.

This sequence was found in a female donor with HTLV-1-associated myelopathy (HAM/TSP). The chain is encoded by TRBV29-1 joined to TRBJ1-1, with no confident D gene call. The sequenced sample consisted of CD8+ T cells from blood. CDR3 protein: CSTEATEAFF. The sequenced DNA is TGCAGCACTGAGGCCACTGAAGCTTTCTTT.